Below are 24 T cell receptor beta chains sequenced from a single sample in a study of blood T cells in healthy people across ages. For the second PCR, which ran for about 6 to 11 cycles, a sample-barcoded 5' primer and a J-beta primer mix were used. Each CDR3 protein gets one entry after TCRdb re-called the 5' RACE reads with MiXCR. This table holds 890,000 or so distinct CDR3 sequences, 60% to 80% found once. The sequencing input was blood. These receptors originate from a young man in good health.

This chain links TRBV5-1 with TRBJ2-7, with 8 positions matching TRBD1. The DNA end lines up better with TRBJ2-5; the J call may be wrong. The CDR3 length is 15 residues. Per germline, CDR1 SGHRS and CDR2 YFSETQ. The CDR3 DNA reads TGCGCCAGCAGCTTCGGACAGGGAACTCAAGAGACCCAGTACTTC. It codes for CASSFGQGTQETQYF.

As concerns this clonotype: This may arise from a read error, as a much more abundant clone is one base away. V is TRBV10-3 and J is TRBJ2-1; 7 bases fit TRBD1. The germline CDR1 and CDR2 sequences are ENHRY and SYGVKD. The CDR3 runs to 14 residues. Trimming removed 7 bases from V and 4 bases from J; junction bases left unmatched: 7. The CDR3 is CAINLGQSYNEQFF. As DNA, the CDR3 is TGTGCCATCAACCTGGGACAGAGTTACAATGAGCAGTTCTTC.

This clonotype was observed once. Sequence at one end of the junction differs from germline and may be a read error. The rearrangement uses TRBV2 and TRBJ1-2; 10 bases fit TRBD1. The CDR3 length is 15 residues. Germline CDR1 and CDR2: SNHLY and FYNNEI. The chain's CDR3 is CASREVGQGSYGYTF. The CDR3, as DNA: TGTGCCAGCAGGGAAGTGGGACAGGGGTCCTATGGCTACACCTTC.

The rearrangement uses TRBV5-1 and TRBJ2-5; D call uncertain. The CDR3 has 13 residues. V lost 2 bases and J lost 4, with 9 bases in between. CDR1 and CDR2 (germline): SGHRS, YFSETQ. CDR3 protein: CASSFSTGETQYF. CDR3 nucleotides: TGCGCCAGCAGCTTCAGTACGGGAGAGACCCAGTACTTC.

The chain couples TRBV29-1 to TRBJ2-7; perhaps TRBD1 as D (5 bases). CDR3 size: 13 residues. Deletions cut 5 bases from V and 7 bases from J, with 18 bases between. CDR1 SQVTM and CDR2 ANQGSEA come from the germline V gene. Written as DNA, the CDR3 is TGCAGCGTTCGTCGTCAGGGTTCTGGGGAGCAGTACTTC. It codes for CSVRRQGSGEQYF.

The J gene is TRBJ2-3, the V gene TRBV7-2, with 8 positions matching TRBD2. After removal of 5 bases from V and 8 bases from J, the junction contained 12 bases not matched to a gene. Looked up from germline, CDR1 is SGHTA and CDR2 is FQGNSA. CDR3 size: 15 residues. CDR3 bases: TGTGCCAGCAGCCCCTCCGGGGGGGGAGGGGGTACGCAGTATTTT. Translation: CASSPSGGGGGTQYF.

This clonotype has just a few counts. The rearrangement links TRBV6-2 or TRBV6-3 to TRBJ2-7; weak D call: TRBD1 (6 bases). Germline CDR1 is MNHEY and CDR2 is SVGEGT. Trimming shortened V by 6 bases and J by 4 bases, and 10 bases separated the two germline ends. CDR3 length equals 12 residues. In DNA, the CDR3 is TGTGCCAGCAGACAGGGATTATACGAGCAGTACTTC. It yields the protein CASRQGLYEQYF.

The CDR3 loop is CSARIPGEEETQYF. DNA of the CDR3: TGCAGTGCTAGAATCCCAGGGGAAGAAGAGACCCAGTACTTC. V usage is TRBV20-1 and J usage is TRBJ2-5; TRBD1 is a possible D gene (6 bases). V gave up 2 bases and J gave up 3 bases, with 13 bases separating them. CDR1 is DFQATT, CDR2 SNEGSKA, per germline (reference sequence). CDR3 length: 14 amino acids.

The gene calls are TRBV5-1 and TRBJ2-2; no clear D gene. The CDR3 sequence is 13 residues long. Trimming pared 4 bases from V and 2 bases from J, leaving 6 bases between. Germline V gene sequence: CDR1 SGHRS, CDR2 YFSETQ. The CDR3 loop reads CASSGDNTGELFF. The CDR3 nucleotides read TGCGCCAGCAGCGGGGATAACACCGGGGAGCTGTTTTTT.

This clonotype was observed a few times. CDR3 protein: CASSYSIGSSYNEQFF. Written as DNA, the CDR3 is TGTGCCAGCAGTTACTCGATAGGTAGTTCCTACAATGAGCAGTTCTTC. The chain recombines TRBV6-6 with TRBJ2-1; D gene ambiguous. The CDR3 spans 16 residues. Germline loops: CDR1 MNHNY, CDR2 SVGAGI (reference sequence). Trimming left V 0 bases short and J 1 base short, with 10 bases between.

J is TRBJ2-2 and V is TRBV4-2, with D possibly being TRBD1 (6 bases). Germline CDR1 and CDR2: LGHNA and YNFKEQ. V lost 3 bases and J lost 6, with 14 bases in between. The CDR3 consists of 15 residues. For the CDR3, the DNA is TGTGCCAGCAGCCAGGCCGACAGGACCGCCGGGGAGCTGTTTTTT. This encodes CASSQADRTAGELFF.

This clonotype appeared a few times. The CDR3 sequence: CASSSGTDNFEQYF. The CDR3 DNA reads as TGCGCCAGCAGCTCCGGGACAGATAATTTCGAGCAGTACTTC. The rearrangement joins TRBV5-1 to TRBJ2-4; 7 positions agree with TRBD1. The J call is doubtful: the DNA matches TRBJ2-7 better. The CDR3 has 14 residues. Germline CDR1 reads SGHRS; CDR2 reads YFSETQ.

The chain couples TRBV12-3 or TRBV12-4 to TRBJ2-7, with D unclear. Trimming left V 8 bases short and J 2 bases short, with 10 bases between. This CDR3 has 12 residues. CDR3 in DNA: TGTGCCAGCGCCGGTGGGACCTACGAGCAGTACTTC. This gives the protein CASAGGTYEQYF.

This clonotype was picked up many times. The chain recombines TRBV7-9 with TRBJ1-5; D uncertain. The CDR3 runs to 13 residues. The germline V and J ends were trimmed by 5 bases and 4 bases, with 9 bases remaining between them. Per germline, CDR1 SEHNR and CDR2 FQNEAQ (reference sequence). DNA for the CDR3: TGTGCCAGCAGCCTAGGGCCGAATCAGCCCCAGCATTTT. This encodes CASSLGPNQPQHF.

The V call is TRBV3-1, the J call TRBJ2-5; tentatively, D is TRBD2 (6 bases). Trimming took 5 bases from V and 11 from J, leaving 24 bases between them. Germline lookup yields CDR1 LGHDT and CDR2 YNNKEL (reference sequence). The CDR3 contains 15 residues. The CDR3 bases are TGTGCCAGCAGCTTTGCCGCGGGAACCTACAATGAGCAGTACTTC. Protein sequence: CASSFAAGTYNEQYF.

This rearrangement joins TRBV20-1 to TRBJ2-7; a weak D match, TRBD2 (6 bases). CDR1 and CDR2 (germline): DFQATT, SNEGSKA (reference sequence). The CDR3 extends over 14 amino acids. The germline V and J ends were trimmed by 6 bases and 4 bases, with 19 bases remaining between them. The CDR3 coding sequence is TGCAGTGCCAAGGGGACTCCGGGCGGTTACGAGCAGTACTTC. Its protein is CSAKGTPGGYEQYF.

A few counts support this clonotype. The germline gene is not matched at one end of the junction; a read error may be the cause. The chain recombines TRBV7-2 with TRBJ2-3, with 15 nucleotides matching TRBD2. This CDR3 is 16 amino acids long. Germline CDR1 SGHTA, CDR2 FQGNSA. Written as DNA, the CDR3 is TGTGCCAGCACCTTAGGGACTAGCGGGGGGTTAGATACGCAGTATTTT. It codes for CASTLGTSGGLDTQYF.

This clonotype has just a few counts. The gene calls are TRBV4-3 and TRBJ1-2; D is possibly TRBD1 (6 bases). CDR3 length: 15 amino acids. V was trimmed by 0 bases and J by 8 bases, leaving 16 bases between them. Germline CDR1 reads LGHNA; CDR2 reads YSLEER. The DNA for the CDR3 is TGCGCCAGCAGCCAAGAAAGGACAGTAGGGCGGGGCTACACCTTC. Its translation: CASSQERTVGRGYTF.

The rearrangement joins TRBV20-1 to TRBJ2-1; D unresolved. This CDR3 comprises 15 residues. Trimming shortened V by 5 bases and J by 6 bases, and 20 bases separated the two germline ends. Per germline, CDR1 DFQATT and CDR2 SNEGSKA (reference sequence). CDR3 residues: CSARLPEGWSNEQFF. Written as DNA, the CDR3 is TGCAGTGCTCGGCTACCCGAAGGTTGGTCCAATGAGCAGTTCTTC.

This sequence joins TRBV12-3 or TRBV12-4 and TRBJ1-2; 7 nucleotides line up with TRBD1. The CDR3 totals 13 residues. The junction had 8 bases not matched to a gene; V was cut back by 5 bases and J by 8 bases. This CDR3 reads CASSQTGSSGYTF. CDR3 nucleotide sequence: TGTGCCAGCAGTCAGACAGGGTCCAGCGGCTACACCTTC.

This clonotype came up many times. This chain uses TRBV6-6 with TRBJ2-1, with D tentatively TRBD1 or TRBD2 (5 bases each). Germline V gives CDR1 MNHNY, CDR2 SVGAGI (reference sequence). Trimming removed 6 bases from V and 9 bases from J, with 18 bases in between. There are 14 residues in the CDR3. The CDR3 DNA follows: TGTGCCAGCAGCCCAGGGAGTACAGGTAGTGAGCAGTTCTTC. Its translation is CASSPGSTGSEQFF.

The V gene is TRBV6-5, the J gene TRBJ1-4; 11 positions match TRBD1. After removal of 4 bases from V and 7 bases from J, the junction contained 5 bases not matched to a gene. This CDR3 has 15 residues. From germline, CDR1 is MNHEY and CDR2 SVGAGI. CDR3 protein: CASSSAGTGGEKLFF. The CDR3 region has the DNA TGTGCCAGCAGTTCCGCCGGGACAGGGGGTGAAAAACTGTTTTTT.

This chain connects TRBV6-6 to TRBJ2-7; no reliable D call. V lost 6 bases, J lost 2 bases, and 8 bases lay in between. This CDR3 is built from 12 residues. CDR1 is MNHNY and CDR2 is SVGAGI in the germline V gene (reference sequence). The CDR3 reads CASSQTPYEQYF. CDR3 DNA sequence: TGTGCCAGCAGCCAGACCCCCTACGAGCAGTACTTC.

This clonotype was counted a single time. One end of the junction fails to match germline, which may point to a read error. The V and J genes are TRBV6-5 and TRBJ2-3; 12 bases line up with TRBD1. Germline-derived CDR1 and CDR2 are MNHEY and SVGAGI. The CDR3 loop spans 17 amino acids. The CDR3 DNA reads TGCGCCAGCAGTTCCAACCGGGACAGGGGGCCCCCAGGTACGCAGTATTTT. Translated, it gives CASSSNRDRGPPGTQYF.